The 26 T cell receptor beta chains given below trace back to one sample, sequenced in a study of blood T cell repertoires in COVID-19. The table came from immunoSEQ multiplex PCR; TCRdb's copy has only in-frame clones and leaves some out. This sample has 120,000 or so clones, with 80% found just once. Sequencing used peripheral blood. The receptors originated from a human donor in a cohort sampled during active COVID-19.

This sequence joins TRBV6-6 and TRBJ2-3; 7 positions agree with TRBD1. The CDR3 consists of 13 residues. Germline V gene lookup returns CDR1 MNHNY and CDR2 SVGAGI (reference sequence). The junction had 6 bases not matched to a gene; V was cut back by 8 bases and J by 4 bases. The CDR3 nucleotides are TGTGCCAGCGCAAGACAGGGAGCAGATACGCAGTATTTT. Translation: CASARQGADTQYF.

The CDR3, as DNA: TGTGCCAGCAGCGCCGTAGCGGGAGAGGGGTTTTACGAGCAGTACTTC. As protein: CASSAVAGEGFYEQYF. The chain combines TRBV9 with TRBJ2-7, with TRBD2 identical over 9 bases. This CDR3 region has 16 residues. V lost 3 bases to trimming and J lost 4 bases; unmatched junction nucleotides: 11. Germline CDR1 is SGDLS and CDR2 is YYNGEE.

This clone came up a few times. This chain uses TRBV20-1 with TRBJ1-5; the D is unclear. CDR1 and CDR2 (germline): DFQATT, SNEGSKA (reference sequence). V was trimmed by 3 bases and J by 9 bases, leaving 6 bases between them. The CDR3 extends over 10 amino acids. The CDR3 loop reads CSASRGPQHF. CDR3 sequence (DNA): TGCAGTGCTAGCAGAGGGCCCCAGCATTTT.

The chain recombines TRBV18 with TRBJ1-4, with a tentative D call TRBD1 (5 bases). Germline V gives CDR1 KGHSH, CDR2 LQKENI. V dropped 0 bases and J dropped 3 bases, with 20 bases sitting between them. The CDR3 covers 19 residues. CDR3 amino acids: CASSPPFSGLKLANEKLFF. CDR3 DNA sequence: TGTGCCAGCTCACCACCTTTTTCAGGGCTGAAGCTGGCTAATGAAAAACTGTTTTTT. Complete variable domain (other parts from reference TRBV18 and TRBJ1-4): NAGVMQNPRHLVRRRGQEARLRCSPMKGHSHVYWYRQLPEEGLKFMVYLQKENIIDESGMPKERFSAEFPKEGPSILRIQQVVRGDSAAYFCASSPPFSGLKLANEKLFFGSGTQLSVL.

This chain uses TRBV4-1 with TRBJ1-1, with 9 nucleotides matching TRBD1. Germline values: CDR1 MGHRA, CDR2 YSYEKL. The CDR3 length is 16 residues. The J segment lost 5 bases and the V segment lost 1 base, leaving 8 bases of the junction unmatched. Here the CDR3 DNA reads TGCGCCAGCAGCCAAGGGTCCGGGACAGGGAGGACTGAAGCTTTCTTT. This gives the protein CASSQGSGTGRTEAFF.

The chain joins TRBV28 to TRBJ1-1, with 9 bases fitting TRBD1. This CDR3 is 16 amino acids long. The germline V gene has CDR1 MDHEN and CDR2 SYDVKM. Trimming cost V 4 bases and J 1 base; bases outside gene matches: 7. CDR3 sequence reads: CASSSLTGGANTEAFF. In DNA form, the CDR3 reads TGTGCCAGCAGTTCCCTGACAGGGGGGGCGAACACTGAAGCTTTCTTT.

The gene calls are TRBV6-5 and TRBJ1-5; unclear D gene. Trimming removed 0 bases at V and 4 bases at J, with 10 bases between. The CDR3 runs to 15 residues. Germline V lookup: CDR1 MNHEY, CDR2 SVGAGI. CDR3 sequence reads: CASSYSRENNQPQHF. The CDR3 DNA is TGTGCCAGCAGTTACTCGCGGGAGAATAATCAGCCCCAGCATTTT.

Notes on this clone: This may be a read error, as it is one base from a much larger clone. This chain links TRBV7-9 with TRBJ2-7; maybe TRBD1 (5 bases). The germline V and J ends were trimmed by 6 bases and 3 bases, with 9 bases remaining between them. CDR1 is SEHNR and CDR2 is FQNEAQ in the germline V gene (reference sequence). CDR3 size: 12 residues. This CDR3 reads CASSQGIYEQYF. Here the CDR3 DNA reads TGTGCCAGCAGTCAGGGCATCTACGAGCAGTACTTC.

V and J are TRBV28 and TRBJ1-1; TRBD1 might be the D (6 bases). Germline CDR1 and CDR2: MDHEN and SYDVKM. Trimming stripped 4 bases from V and 6 bases from J, with 21 bases between. CDR3 length: 16 residues. The CDR3 DNA reads as TGTGCCAGCAGTTCACAGGGTCGGGGAAAAATCGCTGAAGCTTTCTTT. Amino acid sequence: CASSSQGRGKIAEAFF.

CDR3 sequence: CASSLAGTAYNEQFF. The CDR3 DNA reads TGTGCCAGCAGCTTAGCGGGGACAGCCTACAATGAGCAGTTCTTC. The chain is built from TRBV7-2 and TRBJ2-1, with 7 positions matching TRBD1. This CDR3 is built from 15 residues. Germline V gene data show CDR1 as SGHTA and CDR2 as FQGNSA. V was clipped by 0 bases and J by 2 bases; unmatched bases: 1.

This chain uses TRBV7-3 with TRBJ1-1; D uncertain. The CDR3 runs 15 residues. Trimming cost V 2 bases and J 4 bases, with 14 bases left between them. Germline V gives CDR1 SGHTA, CDR2 FQGTGA. The CDR3 spells CASSLSAETFTEAFF. The DNA for the CDR3 is TGTGCCAGCAGCTTATCCGCGGAGACGTTCACTGAAGCTTTCTTT.

The CDR3 coding sequence is TGTGCCACCAGTGATCACAGGGAGTACGAGCAGTACTTC. This sequence encodes CATSDHREYEQYF. This chain connects TRBV24-1 to TRBJ2-7; D might be TRBD1 (6 bases). Germline V lookup: CDR1 KGHDR, CDR2 SFDVKD. Trimming left V 3 bases short and J 4 bases short, with 9 bases between. The CDR3 has 13 residues.

The V call is TRBV11-1, the J call TRBJ2-3, with TRBD2 identical over 7 bases. CDR1 is SGHAT, CDR2 FQDESV, per germline (reference sequence). This CDR3 is built from 14 residues. J gave up 4 bases and V 3 bases, and 4 bases lay outside the gene matches. The CDR3 region is CASSFGGTADTQYF. The CDR3 nucleotides read TGTGCCAGCAGCTTCGGGGGGACGGCAGATACGCAGTATTTT.

The chain carries TRBV27 and TRBJ1-1; D is undetermined. Per germline, CDR1 MNHEY and CDR2 SMNVEV (reference sequence). The CDR3 is made up of 15 amino acids. Trimming left V 2 bases short and J 0 bases short, with 10 bases between. CDR3 amino acids: CASSLNWRMNTEAFF. Here the CDR3 DNA reads TGTGCCAGCAGTTTAAATTGGCGGATGAACACTGAAGCTTTCTTT.

Worth noting for this clone: A read error may produce the germline difference seen at one junction end. The chain combines TRBV10-3 with TRBJ1-2, with D maybe TRBD1 (6 bases). This CDR3 has 13 residues. Germline V gene data show CDR1 as ENHRY and CDR2 as SYGVKD. The CDR3 region is CAISELQGQGPFF. In nucleotides, the CDR3 is TGTGCCATCAGTGAACTTCAAGGGCAGGGGCCCTTCTTC.

This clone came up once. The chain has TRBV28 and TRBJ1-5, with TRBD1 matching over 7 bases. V lost 11 bases to trimming and J lost 5 bases; unmatched junction nucleotides: 6. From germline, CDR1 is MDHEN and CDR2 SYDVKM. The length of the CDR3 is 12 residues. DNA of the CDR3: TGTGCCGGGAGGCAGGGGGATCAGCCCCAGCATTTT. Translated: CAGRQGDQPQHF.

The CDR3 DNA reads TGTGCCAGCAGTAACAGGAATTCACCCCTCCACTTT. Its translation is CASSNRNSPLHF. This chain uses TRBV27 with TRBJ1-6, with D perhaps TRBD1 (5 bases). V lost 5 bases and J 7 bases, leaving 6 bases between the germline ends. Germline V gene data show CDR1 as MNHEY and CDR2 as SMNVEV (reference sequence). The CDR3 covers 12 residues.

The chain is built from TRBV5-1 and TRBJ1-1; tentative D call: TRBD1 (5 bases). Germline V CDR1 and CDR2: SGHRS, YFSETQ. The V and J ends lost 4 bases and 4 bases respectively, with 14 bases between them. The CDR3 is 14 residues long. The CDR3 loop is CASSPGGGGTEAFF. The CDR3 nucleotides read TGCGCCAGCAGCCCGGGGGGGGGTGGCACTGAAGCTTTCTTT.

The V and J genes are TRBV2 and TRBJ2-4, with D tentatively TRBD1 (5 bases). Germline CDR1 SNHLY, CDR2 FYNNEI. This CDR3 comprises 15 residues. Between the trimmed V and J ends, which lost 2 bases and 0 bases, there was a span of 8 bases. CDR3 in DNA: TGTGCCAGCAGTGAACGCAGGGAAGCCAAAAACATTCAGTACTTC. This sequence encodes CASSERREAKNIQYF.

V usage is TRBV7-3 and J usage is TRBJ2-2, with 9 bases matching TRBD1. V was pared by 4 bases and J by 2 bases, with 8 bases of the junction left unmatched. The germline V gene encodes CDR1 SGHTA and CDR2 FQGTGA. This CDR3 has 17 amino acids. CDR3 sequence reads: CASSSRGGQGNTGELFF. DNA of the CDR3: TGTGCCAGCAGCTCCCGAGGGGGACAGGGCAACACCGGGGAGCTGTTTTTT.

The V call is TRBV9, the J call TRBJ1-2; D perhaps matches TRBD1 (5 bases). This CDR3 contains 16 residues. The germline gives CDR1 SGDLS, CDR2 YYNGEE. Trimming removed 0 bases at V and 6 bases at J, with 18 bases between. Written as DNA, the CDR3 is TGTGCCAGCAGCGTAGGAGGGGAGGGAGGAGTGGATGGCTACACCTTC. This codes for CASSVGGEGGVDGYTF.

The J gene is TRBJ2-7, the V gene TRBV6-1; the match to TRBD2 covers 7 bases. The V gene's germline CDR1 is MNHNS and CDR2 SASEGT. The length of the CDR3 is 14 residues. The V segment lost 2 bases and the J segment 7 bases; nucleotides outside the gene matches: 8. CDR3 loop: CASSEPQAGVEQYF. The DNA for the CDR3 is TGTGCCAGCAGTGAACCACAGGCGGGGGTTGAGCAGTACTTC.

V and J are TRBV28 and TRBJ2-2; D not certain. This CDR3 contains 14 residues. V shed 3 bases and J shed 2 bases, with 7 bases lying between them. The germline CDR1 and CDR2 sequences are MDHEN and SYDVKM. Here the CDR3 reads CASSFAVNTGELFF. Written as DNA, the CDR3 is TGTGCCAGCAGTTTTGCGGTCAACACCGGGGAGCTGTTTTTT.

CDR3 nucleotides: TGTGCCAGCAGCCCCAACCTAAACCTTCGCACAGATACGCAGTATTTT. Protein: CASSPNLNLRTDTQYF. The chain links TRBV7-9 to TRBJ2-3; D is uncertain. Germline V gene sequence: CDR1 SEHNR, CDR2 FQNEAQ (reference sequence). This CDR3 is built from 16 residues. Trimming shortened V by 5 bases and J by 1 base, and 16 bases separated the two germline ends. Drawing the rest from reference TRBV7-9 and TRBJ2-3, the complete variable domain is DTGVSQNPRHKITKRGQNVTFRCDPISEHNRLYWYRQTLGQGPEFLTYFQNEAQLEKSRLLSDRFSAERPKGSFSTLEIQRTEQGDSAMYLCASSPNLNLRTDTQYFGPGTRLTVL.

This chain uses TRBV4-1 with TRBJ2-1; 8 nucleotides agree with TRBD1. After removal of 0 bases from V and 8 bases from J, the junction contained 3 bases not matched to a gene. Germline V lookup: CDR1 MGHRA, CDR2 YSYEKL. The CDR3 contains 14 residues. The CDR3 is CASSQDDRGDEQFF. The CDR3 DNA sequence: TGCGCCAGCAGCCAAGATGACAGGGGCGATGAGCAGTTCTTC.

This clone was seen more than once but under ten times. V is TRBV30 and J is TRBJ1-1, with D possibly matching TRBD1 (5 bases). The CDR3 has 13 residues. The germline V and J ends were trimmed by 3 bases and 11 bases, with 19 bases remaining between them. Germline V gene data show CDR1 as GTSNPN and CDR2 as SVGIG (reference sequence). The CDR3 loop reads CAWRIQPGTLAFF. CDR3 nucleotide sequence: TGTGCCTGGAGGATTCAACCGGGGACTCTCGCTTTCTTT.